This TCR beta chain was identified during a study of T-cell reconstitution after alpha-beta-depleted transplantation in children. The CDR3 loop spans 17 amino acids. V was pared by 3 bases and J by 0 bases, with 5 bases of the junction left unmatched. CDR1 and CDR2 (germline): SQVTM, ANQGSEA. Preparation of the TCRbeta library involved a method that used unique molecular identifiers. One entry per CDR3 protein results from TCRdb running MiXCR on the PCR reads. The repertoire holds nearly 550,000 distinct CDR3 sequences, approximately 20% seen once, with over 3% in the top ten. V gene TRBV29-1 combines with J gene TRBJ2-6; TRBD1 matches at 10 bases. Source: PBMCs from the stem cell graft donor, taken from the stem cell graft. This TCR was recovered from a human donor who donated a stem cell graft to a child with acute lymphoblastic leukemia. CDR3 coding DNA: TGCAGCGTTGAGGGGACAGGGGAGAGCTCTGGGGCCAACGTCCTGACTTTC. It yields the protein CSVEGTGESSGANVLTF.